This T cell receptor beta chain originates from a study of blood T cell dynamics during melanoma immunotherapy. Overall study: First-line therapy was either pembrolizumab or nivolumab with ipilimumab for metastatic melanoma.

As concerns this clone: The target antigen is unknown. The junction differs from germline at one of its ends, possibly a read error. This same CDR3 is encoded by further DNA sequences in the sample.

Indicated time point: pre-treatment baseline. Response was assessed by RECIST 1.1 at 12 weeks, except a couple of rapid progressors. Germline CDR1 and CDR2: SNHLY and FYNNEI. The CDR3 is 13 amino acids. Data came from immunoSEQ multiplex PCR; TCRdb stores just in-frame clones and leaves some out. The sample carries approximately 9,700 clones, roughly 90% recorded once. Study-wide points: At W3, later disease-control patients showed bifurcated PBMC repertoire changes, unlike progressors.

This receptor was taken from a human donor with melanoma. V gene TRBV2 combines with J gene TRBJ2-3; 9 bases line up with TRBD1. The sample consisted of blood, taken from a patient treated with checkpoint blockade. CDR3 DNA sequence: TGCGCCAGCAGTGAGTGGGACAGGGCCGAGCAGTATTTT. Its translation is CASSEWDRAEQYF. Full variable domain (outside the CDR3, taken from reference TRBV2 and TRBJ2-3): EPEVTQTPSHQVTQMGQEVILRCVPISNHLYFYWYRQILGQKVEFLVSFYNNEISEKSEIFDDQFSVERPDGSNFTLKIRSTKLEDSAMYFCASSEWDRAEQYFGPGTRLTVL.